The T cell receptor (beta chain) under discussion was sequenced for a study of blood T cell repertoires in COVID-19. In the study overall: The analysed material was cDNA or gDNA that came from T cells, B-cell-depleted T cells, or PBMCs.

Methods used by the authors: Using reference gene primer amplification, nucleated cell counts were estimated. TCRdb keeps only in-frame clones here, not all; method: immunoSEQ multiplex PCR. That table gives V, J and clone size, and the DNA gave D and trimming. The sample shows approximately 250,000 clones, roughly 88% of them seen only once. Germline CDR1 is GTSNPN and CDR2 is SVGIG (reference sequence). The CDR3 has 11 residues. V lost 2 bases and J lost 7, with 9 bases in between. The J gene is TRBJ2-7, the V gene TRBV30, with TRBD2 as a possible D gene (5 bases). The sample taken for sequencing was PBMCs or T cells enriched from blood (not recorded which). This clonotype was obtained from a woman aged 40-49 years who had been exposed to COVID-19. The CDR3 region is CAWSFRGEQYF. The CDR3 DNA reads TGTGCCTGGAGTTTCCGGGGAGAGCAGTACTTC.